This entry concerns a single TCR beta chain. Naive CD8 cells lacked CD45RO and underwent positive selection for CCR7, leaving out terminally differentiated effector memory CD45RA+ cells. The data were obtained in a study of shared clonotypes between healthy human individuals. TCRdb's copy holds only in-frame clones and misses some; the assay was immunoSEQ multiplex PCR. The sample includes hundreds of thousands of clones, 96% of them seen just once. The receptor's source is a woman aged 25-40 years in good health. Sequenced sample: naive CD8+ T cells sorted from blood.

CDR3: CASTGDRGIYEQYF. The CDR3 DNA reads TGTGCCAGCACCGGGGACAGGGGGATCTACGAGCAGTACTTC. The rearrangement links TRBV2 to TRBJ2-5; 11 positions match TRBD1. The DNA end is a closer match to TRBJ2-7, so the J assignment may be wrong. The V gene's germline CDR1 is SNHLY and CDR2 FYNNEI. This CDR3 is 14 amino acids long.